This T cell receptor (beta chain) was sequenced during a study of response to subunit inactivated influenza vaccine. TCRdb reprocessed the RT-PCR reads with MiXCR, giving one entry per CDR3 protein. The table shows about 700,000 distinct CDR3 sequences, with roughly 14% occurring only once. General study results and limits: The authors suggested that few new T cells are recruited per seasonal influenza vaccination.

The germline V gene encodes CDR1 MNHEY and CDR2 SVGAGI. The CDR3 has 15 amino acids. Trimming cost V 4 bases and J 6 bases, with 16 bases left between them. Concerning this clonotype itself: Its cognate antigen is unknown.

The rearrangement uses TRBV6-5 and TRBJ2-1, with a tentative D call TRBD1 (6 bases). Sequencing was performed on PBMCs from blood, taken 12 days after vaccination. This clonotype was obtained from a man in his fifties or sixties who received an inactivated influenza vaccine. CDR3 loop: CASSLGQGMVNEQFF. The CDR3 coding sequence is TGTGCCAGCAGTTTGGGGCAGGGGATGGTCAATGAGCAGTTCTTC.